The next 22 T cell receptor beta chains were all read from a single sample in a study of beta chain features in type 1 diabetes. Sequenced material consisted of expressed TCRB transcripts (all of the isolated RNA was reverse transcribed). Measured with immunoSEQ multiplex PCR; TCRdb has only the in-frame clones, and not every one. The sample carries around 430,000 clones, about 30% recorded once. Material: naive CD4+ T cells from blood. The receptor set was obtained from a man aged 18 to 35 in good health.

This clone has only a few counts. The chain employs TRBV29-1 and TRBJ2-3; 9 bases are shared with TRBD2. Germline V lookup: CDR1 SQVTM, CDR2 ANQGSEA. The CDR3 runs 16 residues. J lost 4 bases, V lost 1 base, and 9 bases had no gene match. The CDR3 protein is CSVEGGGGRVADTQYF. CDR3 coding DNA: TGCAGCGTTGAAGGAGGCGGCGGGAGGGTGGCAGATACGCAGTATTTT.

A few counts support this clone. The genes are TRBV5-4 and TRBJ2-2; perhaps TRBD2 as D (6 bases). Germline V gene lookup returns CDR1 SGHNT and CDR2 YYREEE (reference sequence). This CDR3 region has 17 residues. V lost 0 bases to trimming and J lost 0 bases, with 12 bases between them. The CDR3 DNA follows: TGTGCCAGCAGCTTGGCACGGGACTCCGCGAACACCGGGGAGCTGTTTTTT. It specifies CASSLARDSANTGELFF. The full variable domain, its missing parts supplied by reference TRBV5-4 and TRBJ2-2, is ETGVTQSPTHLIKTRGQQVTLRCSSQSGHNTVSWYQQALGQGPQFIFQYYREEENGRGNFPPRFSGLQFPNYSSELNVNALELDDSALYLCASSLARDSANTGELFFGEGSRLTVL.

This clone was observed a handful of times. The CDR3 DNA reads TGTGCCAGCAGCTTGGGACTAGACGTTGGCAATGAGCAGTTCTTC. Protein: CASSLGLDVGNEQFF. The rearrangement links TRBV5-6 to TRBJ2-1, with D possibly being TRBD2 (6 bases). This CDR3 spans 15 amino acids. The germline V and J ends were trimmed by 0 bases and 6 bases, with 13 bases remaining between them. Germline V gene lookup returns CDR1 SGHDT and CDR2 YYEEEE.

This clone was observed a few times. The chain links TRBV29-1 to TRBJ2-7, with D possibly matching TRBD1 (6 bases). Between the trimmed V and J ends, which lost 6 bases and 0 bases, there was a span of 9 bases. Germline V gene lookup returns CDR1 SQVTM and CDR2 ANQGSEA. This CDR3 region has 12 residues. CDR3 DNA: TGCAGCGTCACAGGGAGCTCCTACGAGCAGTACTTC. Translated: CSVTGSSYEQYF.

Concerning this clone: Other DNA sequences of this sample code for an identical CDR3. The V call is TRBV9, the J call TRBJ2-1; 9 nucleotides match TRBD2. Germline CDR1 and CDR2: SGDLS and YYNGEE. Trimming cost V 3 bases and J 2 bases; bases outside gene matches: 3. There are 15 residues in the CDR3. The CDR3: CASSGLAGAYNEQFF. CDR3 bases: TGTGCCAGCAGCGGTTTAGCGGGAGCCTACAATGAGCAGTTCTTC.

In its sample, this clone was seen a few times. This chain connects TRBV30 to TRBJ1-1; 9 bases line up with TRBD1. V lost 1 base, J lost 2 bases, and 5 bases stayed unmatched. The CDR3 is 15 amino acids. The germline V gene encodes CDR1 GTSNPN and CDR2 SVGIG (reference sequence). The CDR3 reads CAWSGPGQGNTEAFF. The CDR3 DNA follows: TGTGCCTGGAGTGGCCCGGGACAGGGCAACACTGAAGCTTTCTTT.

The V gene is TRBV30, the J gene TRBJ1-1, with 7 bases identical to TRBD1. The ends lost 4 bases at V and 5 bases at J; junction bases unmatched: 10. The CDR3 spans 14 residues. Germline V gives CDR1 GTSNPN, CDR2 SVGIG (reference sequence). CDR3 residues: CAWTWVDRRTEAFF. As DNA, the CDR3 is TGTGCCTGGACATGGGTGGACAGGCGGACTGAAGCTTTCTTT.

This clone showed up just a few times. This chain joins TRBV10-3 and TRBJ1-2, with 11 bases identical to TRBD1. This CDR3 is 15 amino acids long. The V segment lost 5 bases and the J segment 5 bases; nucleotides outside the gene matches: 7. CDR1 is ENHRY and CDR2 is SYGVKD in the germline V gene. The CDR3 protein is CAISFGQGARYGYTF. CDR3 coding DNA: TGTGCCATCAGTTTCGGACAGGGGGCTAGGTATGGCTACACCTTC.

The chain uses TRBV7-3 and TRBJ2-2; D perhaps matches TRBD2 (5 bases). This CDR3 has 16 residues. V lost 0 bases to trimming and J lost 0 bases, with 8 bases between them. Germline V CDR1 and CDR2: SGHTA, FQGTGA. The CDR3 loop is CASSLTRVTNTGELFF. CDR3 DNA sequence: TGTGCCAGCAGCTTAACGCGGGTAACGAACACCGGGGAGCTGTTTTTT.

This clone was found a few times. This chain connects TRBV7-2 to TRBJ2-1, with TRBD2 matching over 15 bases. CDR1 SGHTA and CDR2 FQGNSA come from the germline V gene. The CDR3 totals 15 residues. V lost 5 bases to trimming and J lost 10 bases; unmatched junction nucleotides: 6. The CDR3 spells CASSPEGTSGREQFF. The CDR3 DNA follows: TGTGCCAGCAGCCCCGAGGGGACTAGCGGGAGGGAGCAGTTCTTC.

The gene calls are TRBV6-5 and TRBJ1-1; TRBD1 might be the D (6 bases). In germline, CDR1 is MNHEY, CDR2 SVGAGI. Deletions cut 4 bases from V and 0 bases from J, with 12 bases between. This CDR3 has 15 amino acids. The CDR3, as DNA: TGTGCCAGCAGTTCGGACAGATCTTTGAACACTGAAGCTTTCTTT. It translates to CASSSDRSLNTEAFF.

This chain uses TRBV5-4 with TRBJ2-1; no clear D gene. The V end lost 6 bases, the J end lost 0 bases, and 13 bases lay between the germline ends. In germline, CDR1 is SGHNT, CDR2 YYREEE (reference sequence). CDR3 length: 15 residues. The CDR3 sequence: CASNPTPVSYNEQFF. The CDR3 nucleotides are TGTGCCAGCAACCCTACGCCGGTCTCCTACAATGAGCAGTTCTTC.

J is TRBJ1-4 and V is TRBV16, with 9 bases fitting TRBD1. The CDR3 has 15 residues. Germline V CDR1 and CDR2: KGHSY, FQNENV. The V gene end was trimmed by 4 bases and the J gene end by 4 bases; junction bases not matched to a gene: 4. The CDR3 region has the DNA TGTGCCAGCAGCCCTCGGACAGGGGATAATGAAAAACTGTTTTTT. This gives the protein CASSPRTGDNEKLFF.

This clone was counted a few times. The rearrangement links TRBV30 to TRBJ2-7; 11 positions agree with TRBD1. Germline loops: CDR1 GTSNPN, CDR2 SVGIG (reference sequence). This CDR3 has 13 residues. V lost 6 bases to trimming and J lost 4 bases; unmatched junction nucleotides: 5. CDR3 residues: CACSGQGAYEQYF. CDR3 coding DNA: TGTGCCTGTTCTGGACAGGGGGCATACGAGCAGTACTTC.

This clone was picked up a small number of times. V is TRBV6-5 and J is TRBJ2-7; D remains unclear. The CDR3 is made up of 14 amino acids. Germline V gene lookup returns CDR1 MNHEY and CDR2 SVGAGI. V lost 0 bases to trimming and J lost 2 bases, with 8 bases between them. CDR3 nucleotides: TGTGCCAGCAGTTACTCAGGACCGCCCTACGAGCAGTACTTC. It translates to CASSYSGPPYEQYF.

The chain has TRBV7-9 and TRBJ2-3; TRBD2 matches 7 bases. Germline V CDR1 and CDR2: SEHNR, FQNEAQ (reference sequence). The CDR3 is 15 residues long. V shed 1 base and J 1 base; nucleotides not matched to a gene: 2. The CDR3 DNA follows: TGTGCCAGCAGCTTAGTCCGGGAGGGCACAGATACGCAGTATTTT. Its translation: CASSLVREGTDTQYF.

V gene TRBV18 combines with J gene TRBJ2-1; D may be TRBD2 (6 bases). The V gene lost 3 bases and the J gene lost 0 bases, with 18 bases spanning the gap. Germline CDR1 is KGHSH and CDR2 is LQKENI. The CDR3 is 18 residues long. The CDR3 bases are TGTGCCAGCTCACCGAACCCTTGGCGGGATCGCTCCTACAATGAGCAGTTCTTC. Its protein product is CASSPNPWRDRSYNEQFF.

This clone was observed a handful of times. This rearrangement joins TRBV28 to TRBJ2-1; 7 bases fit TRBD2. Per the germline V gene, CDR1 is MDHEN and CDR2 is SYDVKM. The junction had 12 bases not matched to a gene; V was cut back by 8 bases and J by 8 bases. The CDR3 length is 14 residues. CDR3 in amino acids: CASGEGGLFHEQFF. The DNA of the CDR3 is TGTGCCAGCGGTGAGGGAGGGCTCTTTCATGAGCAGTTCTTC.

The J gene is TRBJ1-2, the V gene TRBV30, with 10 bases fitting TRBD1. V shed 1 base, J shed 7 bases, and the junction held 6 bases outside the gene matches. This CDR3 spans 14 amino acids. Germline V gene data show CDR1 as GTSNPN and CDR2 as SVGIG (reference sequence). CDR3 nucleotides: TGTGCCTGGAGTGGAGACAGGGGGCAAGGTGGCTACACCTTC. Translation gives CAWSGDRGQGGYTF.

The chain recombines TRBV9 with TRBJ2-7; 7 bases align to TRBD2. The CDR3 is 14 residues long. Per the germline V gene, CDR1 is SGDLS and CDR2 is YYNGEE. V lost 4 bases to trimming and J lost 1 base; unmatched junction nucleotides: 5. The CDR3 loop reads CASSPSAGSYEQYF. CDR3 nucleotides: TGTGCCAGCAGCCCTTCAGCGGGGTCCTACGAGCAGTACTTC. Full variable domain (missing parts from reference TRBV9 and TRBJ2-7): DSGVTQTPKHLITATGQRVTLRCSPRSGDLSVYWYQQSLDQGLQFLIQYYNGEERAKGNILERFSAQQFPDLHSELNLSSLELGDSALYFCASSPSAGSYEQYFGPGTRLTVT.

The V call is TRBV4-1, the J call TRBJ2-7; a weak D match, TRBD1 (5 bases). Germline CDR1 and CDR2: MGHRA and YSYEKL. CDR3 size: 15 residues. V was trimmed by 3 bases and J by 1 base, leaving 13 bases between them. CDR3: CASSQIGRASYEQYF. As DNA, the CDR3 is TGCGCCAGCAGCCAGATCGGCAGGGCATCCTACGAGCAGTACTTC.

This clone occurred a few times. The rearrangement uses TRBV29-1 and TRBJ2-2; the match to TRBD2 covers 7 bases. This CDR3 has 15 amino acids. V gave up 1 base and J gave up 6 bases; unmatched junction bases: 8. Germline CDR1 SQVTM, CDR2 ANQGSEA. The CDR3 nucleotides read TGCAGCGTTGAAGCCCTTGGGAGGGAGCCCGGGGAGCTGTTTTTT. This sequence encodes CSVEALGREPGELFF.